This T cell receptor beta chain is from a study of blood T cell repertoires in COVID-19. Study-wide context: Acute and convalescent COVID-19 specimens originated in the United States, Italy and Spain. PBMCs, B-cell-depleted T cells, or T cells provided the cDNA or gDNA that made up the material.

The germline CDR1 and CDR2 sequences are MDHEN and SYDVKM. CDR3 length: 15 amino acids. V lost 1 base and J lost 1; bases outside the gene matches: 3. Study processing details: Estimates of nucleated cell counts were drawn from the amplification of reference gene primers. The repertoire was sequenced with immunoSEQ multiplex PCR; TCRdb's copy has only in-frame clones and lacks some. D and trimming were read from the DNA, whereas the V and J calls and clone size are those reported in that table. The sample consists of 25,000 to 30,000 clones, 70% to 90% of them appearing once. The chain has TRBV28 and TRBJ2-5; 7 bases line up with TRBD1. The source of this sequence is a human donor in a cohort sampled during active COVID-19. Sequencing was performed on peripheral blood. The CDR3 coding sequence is TGTGCCAGCAGTTTATCGACAGGGAGCCAAGAGACCCAGTACTTC. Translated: CASSLSTGSQETQYF.